This TCR beta chain was captured in a study of control samples from healthy donors and cancer patients (dated by TCRdb to 2020 to 2022). Regarding this clone: It has no known antigen specificity. Sequence at one end of the junction differs from germline and may be a read error.

Libraries were built with the immunoSEQ multiplex PCR assay. The table comes from immuneACCESS by way of TCRdb, which keeps in-frame sequences with V and J called. Part of the clones is missing from these tables; in studies checked, under half for an unresolved V gene and the rest for unknown reasons. The sample includes over 70,000 clones, with 85% to 90% observed a single time. The ten largest account for around 7.6% of the sample. Including the terminal cysteine and phenylalanine, the CDR3 comprises 11 residues. Here the CDR3 DNA is all that survives: 33 bases in frame from base 1. Specimen: blood. The rearranged segments are TRBV12-3 or TRBV12-4 and TRBJ1-5, with no reliable assignment of the D segment. The clonotype comes from a woman aged 60 to 75 in good health. CDR3 sequence: CASSFTGPPHF. The nucleotide sequence is given as TGTGCCAGCAGTTTTACGGGTCCCCCGCATTTT.